This entry describes one TCR beta chain. This sample is part of a study of cytomegalovirus exposure and HLA in healthy donors. Primers included in the PCR were 60 Vbeta and 13 Jbeta primers. Assay used: immunoSEQ multiplex PCR; TCRdb lists only in-frame clones, some missing. The data hold roughly 100,000 clones, with roughly 85% observed a single time. The specimen was PBMCs. This clonotype was obtained from a man between 60 and 75 years old in good health and CMV-seropositive.

CDR3 sequence reads: CASSLGQGSDGYTF. The DNA of the CDR3 is TGTGCCAGCAGCTTGGGACAGGGATCGGATGGCTACACCTTC. The rearrangement joins TRBV7-2 to TRBJ1-2; 9 bases fit TRBD1. This CDR3 is 14 amino acids long. Trimming removed 3 bases from V and 6 bases from J; junction bases left unmatched: 5. CDR1 is SGHTA, CDR2 FQGNSA, per germline.